Listed below are T cell receptor beta chains from one sample, sequenced in a study of PD-1 blockade in classical Hodgkin lymphoma. The repertoire was sequenced with immunoSEQ multiplex PCR; TCRdb's copy has only in-frame clones and lacks some. This table holds about 19,000 clones, 88% found once. The material sequenced was CD8+ T cells from blood, taken before the fourth cycle of nivolumab. These receptor sequences come from a human donor with classical Hodgkin lymphoma. CDR3s include the opening cysteine and the closing phenylalanine or tryptophan. The D gene is left open where the match is weak. Not all rows give a size; the values are once, few, many and, for expanded clones, a class.

J	size	D	V	CDR3	DNA
TRBJ1-4	once	NA	TRBV9	CASSEGGQGHEKLFF	TGTGCCAGCAGCGAGGGGGGTCAGGGGCACGAAAAACTGTTTTTT
TRBJ2-1	NA	TRBD1	TRBV27	CASSLGTGGWGEQFF	TGTGCCAGTTCCCTGGGGACAGGGGGTTGGGGTGAGCAGTTCTTC
TRBJ1-5	NA	NA	TRBV21-1	CASSQRRDRVLGYSNQPQHF	TGTGCCAGCAGCCAAAGGAGGGACAGGGTATTGGGTTATAGCAATCAGCCCCAGCATTTT
TRBJ2-7	NA	TRBD1	TRBV28	CASGRDRETYEQYF	TGTGCCAGCGGCCGGGACAGGGAAACCTACGAGCAGTACTTC
TRBJ1-1	NA	NA	TRBV7-9	CASSYKGNLEAFF	TGTGCCAGCAGCTATAAGGGGAACCTTGAAGCTTTCTTT
TRBJ1-1	NA	NA	TRBV4-1	CASSQEGGLPFF	TGCGCCAGCAGCCAAGAGGGAGGGCTACCTTTCTTT
TRBJ2-1	NA	TRBD2	TRBV6-5	CASSPYTSGNEQFF	TGTGCCAGCAGCCCCTACACTAGCGGCAATGAGCAGTTCTTC
TRBJ1-5	NA	NA	TRBV4-1	CASSQDLTGNKPQHF	TGCGCCAGCAGCCAAGATCTAACGGGAAATAAGCCCCAGCATTTT
TRBJ2-1	NA	NA	TRBV27	CASSWSSGLYNEQFF	TGTGCCAGCAGTTGGAGTAGCGGATTATACAATGAGCAGTTCTTC
TRBJ2-2	few	TRBD1	TRBV27	CASSSSQGLNTGELFF	TGTGCCAGCAGTTCATCACAGGGGCTGAACACCGGGGAGCTGTTTTTT
TRBJ2-7	once	TRBD1	TRBV7-9	CASSLGTGTGAHEQYF	TGTGCCAGCAGCCTTGGGACCGGGACAGGGGCGCACGAGCAGTACTTC
TRBJ2-7	NA	NA	TRBV9	CASSEGGQTYEQYF	TGTGCCAGCAGCGAGGGGGGGCAAACCTACGAGCAGTACTTC
TRBJ2-7	once	NA	TRBV29-1	CSAVRGVGEQYF	TGCAGCGCAGTAAGAGGGGTTGGGGAGCAGTACTTC
TRBJ1-4	once	NA	TRBV28	CASSSLPQGAANEKLFF	TGTGCCAGCAGTTCCCTCCCGCAGGGTGCAGCTAATGAAAAACTGTTTTTT
TRBJ2-7	NA	TRBD2	TRBV5-4	CASSKGTSQSSYEQYF	TGTGCCAGCAGCAAGGGGACTAGCCAGAGCTCCTACGAGCAGTACTTC
TRBJ1-3	once	NA	TRBV27	CASSLRGAGNTIYF	TGTGCCAGCAGTTTAAGGGGGGCTGGAAACACCATATATTTT
TRBJ2-7	NA	NA	TRBV5-6	CASSIGAAYEQYF	TGTGCCAGCAGCATAGGGGCCGCCTACGAGCAGTACTTC
TRBJ2-1	NA	NA	TRBV29-1	CSGEVSNYNEQFF	TGCAGCGGCGAGGTTTCAAACTACAATGAGCAGTTCTTC
TRBJ2-7	few	TRBD1	TRBV6-1	CASSETGAYEQYF	TGTGCCAGCAGTGAAACAGGGGCCTACGAGCAGTACTTC
TRBJ1-5	NA	NA	TRBV5-6	CASSFFNQPQHF	TGTGCCAGCAGCTTCTTTAATCAGCCCCAGCATTTT
TRBJ2-7	NA	TRBD1	TRBV19	CASSSRDRGFEQYF	TGTGCCAGTAGTTCACGGGACAGGGGCTTCGAGCAGTACTTC
TRBJ1-1	NA	NA	TRBV30	CAWHSGRNTEAFF	TGTGCCTGGCACTCGGGGAGGAACACTGAAGCTTTCTTT
TRBJ2-3	once	NA	TRBV9	CASSVALTGSTDTQYF	TGTGCCAGCAGCGTAGCATTGACAGGTAGCACAGATACGCAGTATTTT
TRBJ2-5	NA	TRBD2	TRBV5-6	CASSLPPAGGRETQYF	TGTGCCAGCAGCTTGCCCCCAGCGGGAGGGAGAGAGACCCAGTACTTC
TRBJ2-7	NA	TRBD2	TRBV9	CASSVAGGLEQYF	TGTGCCAGCAGCGTCGCGGGAGGTTTGGAGCAGTACTTC
TRBJ1-2	once	NA	TRBV28	CASSPPTGKGYTF	TGTGCCAGCAGTCCCCCTACAGGGAAGGGCTACACCTTC
TRBJ2-7	NA	NA	TRBV5-4	CASSPRDSYEQYF	TGTGCCAGCAGCCCGCGCGACTCCTACGAGCAGTACTTC
TRBJ1-3	NA	NA	TRBV6-1	CASRGTDSGNTIYF	TGTGCCAGCAGGGGGACGGACTCTGGAAACACCATATATTTT
TRBJ2-7	NA	NA	TRBV6-1	CASIRDSLAYEQYF	TGTGCCAGCATCCGGGACTCCCTCGCCTACGAGCAGTACTTC
TRBJ2-7	few	NA	TRBV4-1	CASSQDTLIYEQYF	TGCGCCAGCAGCCAAGATACTCTAATCTACGAGCAGTACTTC
TRBJ1-2	NA	NA	TRBV2	CASSEVNIYGYTF	TGTGCCAGCAGTGAAGTGAATATCTATGGCTACACCTTC
TRBJ2-7	NA	NA	TRBV11-2	CASSYPLVGESTYEQYF	TGTGCCAGCAGCTATCCTCTGGTTGGGGAATCTACCTACGAGCAGTACTTC
TRBJ1-5	once	NA	TRBV19	CASGQGWNNGNQPQHF	TGTGCCAGCGGGCAGGGTTGGAATAATGGCAATCAGCCCCAGCATTTT
TRBJ2-7	NA	NA	TRBV6-5	CASSYQRTYEQYF	TGTGCCAGCAGTTACCAGCGGACCTACGAGCAGTACTTC
TRBJ2-7	NA	NA	TRBV27	CASSSPTGEQYF	TGTGCCAGCAGTTCACCCACAGGGGAGCAGTACTTC
TRBJ2-7	few	NA	TRBV7-9	CASSFDSYEQYF	TGTGCCAGCAGCTTCGACAGCTACGAGCAGTACTTC
TRBJ1-5	once	TRBD1	TRBV2	CASSEDGTGLLGQPQHF	TGTGCCAGCAGTGAAGACGGGACAGGGTTATTGGGTCAGCCCCAGCATTTT
TRBJ2-3	NA	NA	TRBV7-9	CASLGGPAVYF	TGTGCCAGCTTGGGGGGACCCGCGGTGTATTTT
TRBJ1-3	NA	NA	TRBV5-1	CASSLETTGDQPGNTIYF	TGCGCCAGCAGCTTAGAGACGACAGGTGATCAACCTGGAAACACCATATATTTT
TRBJ1-1	NA	TRBD1	TRBV11-2	CASSSSRDRGSAFF	TGTGCCAGCAGCTCGTCCCGGGACAGGGGTTCGGCTTTCTTT
TRBJ2-7	NA	NA	TRBV15	CATSRGVNEQYF	TGTGCCACCAGCAGGGGTGTCAACGAGCAGTACTTC
TRBJ1-4	few	NA	TRBV9	CASSVGVGLEKLFF	TGTGCCAGCAGCGTAGGGGTCGGCCTTGAAAAACTGTTTTTT
TRBJ2-7	NA	NA	TRBV28	CASRSGHIYEQYF	TGTGCCAGCAGATCCGGACACATCTACGAGCAGTACTTC
TRBJ2-7	few	TRBD1	TRBV19	CASSITGARNYDEQYF	TGTGCCAGTAGTATTACAGGGGCTAGAAATTACGACGAGCAGTACTTC
TRBJ2-7	once	NA	TRBV2	CASSESNPYEQYF	TGTGCCAGCAGTGAATCAAACCCATACGAGCAGTACTTC
TRBJ2-7	NA	TRBD2	TRBV7-8	CASGRGGGHEQYF	TGTGCCAGCGGACGCGGGGGGGGCCACGAGCAGTACTTC
TRBJ2-3	NA	NA	TRBV30	CAWSGDFNTDTQYF	TGTGCCTGGAGTGGGGACTTCAACACAGATACGCAGTATTTT
TRBJ2-2	NA	NA	TRBV2	CASTGTGELFF	TGTGCCAGCACCGGGACCGGGGAGCTGTTTTTT
TRBJ2-4	NA	NA	TRBV7-8	CASSLPRAKDPNIQYF	TGTGCCAGCAGCTTACCCCGCGCGAAGGACCCTAACATTCAGTACTTC
TRBJ1-1	NA	NA	TRBV9	CASSAKTGVNTEAFF	TGTGCCAGCAGCGCTAAGACAGGTGTGAACACTGAAGCTTTCTTT
TRBJ1-1	NA	NA	TRBV2	CATSGRTEAFF	TGTGCCACCTCCGGGCGGACTGAAGCTTTCTTT
TRBJ2-7	NA	NA	TRBV7-9	CASSYLRGGREVAQYF	TGTGCCAGCAGCTATTTAAGGGGAGGCAGGGAGGTCGCGCAGTACTTC
TRBJ2-7	few	NA	TRBV27	CASSLSSVRRASSEQYF	TGTGCCAGCAGTTTATCGTCTGTGCGGCGAGCTTCTTCCGAGCAGTACTTC
TRBJ2-7	NA	NA	TRBV5-4	CASSVDSYEQYF	TGTGCCAGCAGCGTCGATTCCTACGAGCAGTACTTC
TRBJ1-4	NA	NA	TRBV27	CASSLGGGGVGEKLFF	TGTGCCAGCAGCCTTGGCGGGGGGGGCGTCGGAGAAAAACTGTTTTTT